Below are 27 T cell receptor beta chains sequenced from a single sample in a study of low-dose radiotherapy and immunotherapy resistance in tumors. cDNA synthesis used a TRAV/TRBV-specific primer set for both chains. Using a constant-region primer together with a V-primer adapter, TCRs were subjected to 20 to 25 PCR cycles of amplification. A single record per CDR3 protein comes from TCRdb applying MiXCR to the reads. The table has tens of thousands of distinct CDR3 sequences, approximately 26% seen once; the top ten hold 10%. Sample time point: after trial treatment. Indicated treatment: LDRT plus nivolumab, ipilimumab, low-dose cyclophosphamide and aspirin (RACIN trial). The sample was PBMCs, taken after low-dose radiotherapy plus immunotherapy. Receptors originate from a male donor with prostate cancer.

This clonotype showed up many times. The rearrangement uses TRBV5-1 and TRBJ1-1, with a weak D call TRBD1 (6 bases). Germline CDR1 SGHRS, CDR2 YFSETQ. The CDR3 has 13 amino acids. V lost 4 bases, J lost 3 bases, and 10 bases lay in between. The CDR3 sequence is CASSLTGHTEAFF. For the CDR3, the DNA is TGCGCCAGCAGCCTGACAGGCCACACTGAAGCTTTCTTT. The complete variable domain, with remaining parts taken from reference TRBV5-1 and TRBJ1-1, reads KAGVTQTPRYLIKTRGQQVTLSCSPISGHRSVSWYQQTPGQGLQFLFEYFSETQRNKGNFPGRFSGRQFSNSRSEMNVSTLELGDSALYLCASSLTGHTEAFFGQGTRLTVV.

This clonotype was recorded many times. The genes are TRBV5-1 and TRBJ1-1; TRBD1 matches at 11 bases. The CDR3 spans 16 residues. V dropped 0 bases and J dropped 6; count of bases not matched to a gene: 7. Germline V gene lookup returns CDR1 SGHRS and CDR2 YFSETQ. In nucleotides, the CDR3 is TGCGCCAGCAGCTTGGAACCGGACAGGGGGCGTTCTGAAGCTTTCTTT. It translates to CASSLEPDRGRSEAFF.

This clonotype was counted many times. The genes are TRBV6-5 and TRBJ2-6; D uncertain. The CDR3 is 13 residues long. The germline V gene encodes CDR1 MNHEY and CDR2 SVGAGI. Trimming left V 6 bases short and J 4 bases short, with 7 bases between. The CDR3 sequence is CASRPLGANVLTF. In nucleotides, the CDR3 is TGTGCCAGCAGGCCGTTGGGGGCCAACGTCCTGACTTTC.

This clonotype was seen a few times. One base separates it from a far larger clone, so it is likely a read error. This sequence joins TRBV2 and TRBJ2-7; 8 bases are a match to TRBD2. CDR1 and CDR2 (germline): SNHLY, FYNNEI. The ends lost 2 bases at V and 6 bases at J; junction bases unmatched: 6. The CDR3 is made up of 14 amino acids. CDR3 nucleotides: TGTGCCAGCAGTGAAACTAGCGGCTCGGGCGAGCAGTACTTC. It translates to CASSETSGSGEQYF.

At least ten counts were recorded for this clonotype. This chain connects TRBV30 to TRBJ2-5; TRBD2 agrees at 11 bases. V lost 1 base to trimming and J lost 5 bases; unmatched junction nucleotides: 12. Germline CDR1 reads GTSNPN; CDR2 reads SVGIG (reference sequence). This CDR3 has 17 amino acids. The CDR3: CAWSAGTSGLGGETQYF. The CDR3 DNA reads TGTGCCTGGAGTGCTGGGACTAGCGGACTTGGGGGGGAGACCCAGTACTTC.

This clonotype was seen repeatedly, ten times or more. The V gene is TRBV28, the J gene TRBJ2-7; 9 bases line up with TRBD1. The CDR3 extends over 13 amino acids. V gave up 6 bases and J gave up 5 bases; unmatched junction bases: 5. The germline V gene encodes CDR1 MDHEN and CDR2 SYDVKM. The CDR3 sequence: CASRQGTGNEQYF. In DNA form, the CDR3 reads TGTGCCAGCAGACAAGGGACAGGGAACGAGCAGTACTTC.

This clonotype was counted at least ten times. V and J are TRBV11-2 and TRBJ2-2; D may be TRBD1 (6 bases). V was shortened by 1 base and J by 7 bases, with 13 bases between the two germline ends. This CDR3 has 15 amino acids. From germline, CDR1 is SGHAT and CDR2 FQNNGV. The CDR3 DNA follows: TGTGCCAGCAGCTTAGTAGGGGGACGGGTCGGGGAGCTGTTTTTT. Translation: CASSLVGGRVGELFF. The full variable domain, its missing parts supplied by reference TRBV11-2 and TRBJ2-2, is EAGVAQSPRYKIIEKRQSVAFWCNPISGHATLYWYQQILGQGPKLLIQFQNNGVVDDSQLPKDRFSAERLKGVDSTLKIQPAKLEDSAVYLCASSLVGGRVGELFFGEGSRLTVL.

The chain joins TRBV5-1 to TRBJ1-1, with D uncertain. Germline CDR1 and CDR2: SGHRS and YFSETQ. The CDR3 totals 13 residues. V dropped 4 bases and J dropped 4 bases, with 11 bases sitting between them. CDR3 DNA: TGCGCCAGCAGCGGACGGGCGGGCACTGAAGCTTTCTTT. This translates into CASSGRAGTEAFF.

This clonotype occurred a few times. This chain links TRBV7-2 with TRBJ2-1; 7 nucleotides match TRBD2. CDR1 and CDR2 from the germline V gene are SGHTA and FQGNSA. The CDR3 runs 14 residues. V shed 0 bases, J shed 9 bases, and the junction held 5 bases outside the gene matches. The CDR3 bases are TGTGCCAGCAGCTTAGCGTTTGGGGGGGGTGAGCAGTTCTTC. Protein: CASSLAFGGGEQFF.

As DNA, the CDR3 is TGCGCCAGCAGCTTGATAGGACAGGATCAGCCCCAGCATTTT. As protein: CASSLIGQDQPQHF. The chain joins TRBV5-1 to TRBJ1-5; 7 nucleotides agree with TRBD1. Germline-derived CDR1 and CDR2 are SGHRS and YFSETQ. The CDR3 consists of 14 residues. V dropped 1 base and J dropped 5; count of bases not matched to a gene: 3.

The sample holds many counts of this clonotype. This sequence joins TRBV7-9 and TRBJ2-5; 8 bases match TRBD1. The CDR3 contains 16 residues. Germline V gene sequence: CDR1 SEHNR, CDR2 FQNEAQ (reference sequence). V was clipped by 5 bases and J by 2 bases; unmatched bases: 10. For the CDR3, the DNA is TGTGCCAGCAGCGGACAGGGACAGGACCCACAAGAGACCCAGTACTTC. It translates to CASSGQGQDPQETQYF.

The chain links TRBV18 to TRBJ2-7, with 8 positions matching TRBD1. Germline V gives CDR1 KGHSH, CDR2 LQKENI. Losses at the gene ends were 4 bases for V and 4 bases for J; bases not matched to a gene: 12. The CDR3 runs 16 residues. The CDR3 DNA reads TGTGCCAGCTCACTTGCGACAGGGGTTAATATGTACGAGCAGTACTTC. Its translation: CASSLATGVNMYEQYF.

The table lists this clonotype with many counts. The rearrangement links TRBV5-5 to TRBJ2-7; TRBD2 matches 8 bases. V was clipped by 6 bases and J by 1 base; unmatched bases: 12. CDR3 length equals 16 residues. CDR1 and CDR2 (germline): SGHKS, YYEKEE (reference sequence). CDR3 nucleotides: TGTGCCAGCACCCTAAGGCTAGCGGGTTCTTCCTACGAGCAGTACTTC. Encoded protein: CASTLRLAGSSYEQYF.

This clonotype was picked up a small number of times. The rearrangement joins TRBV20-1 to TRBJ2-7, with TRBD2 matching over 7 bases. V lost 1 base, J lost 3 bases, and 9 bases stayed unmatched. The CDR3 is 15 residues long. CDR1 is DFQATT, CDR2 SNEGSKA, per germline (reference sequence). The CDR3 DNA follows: TGCAGTGCTAGAGGGTTGGGAGGGACTAACTACGAGCAGTACTTC. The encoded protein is CSARGLGGTNYEQYF.

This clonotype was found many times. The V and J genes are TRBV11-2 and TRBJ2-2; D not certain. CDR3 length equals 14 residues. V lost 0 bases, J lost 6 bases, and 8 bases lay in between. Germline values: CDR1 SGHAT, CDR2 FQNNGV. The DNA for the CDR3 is TGTGCCAGCAGCTTAGATGTCGTGGCCGGGGAGCTGTTTTTT. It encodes CASSLDVVAGELFF.

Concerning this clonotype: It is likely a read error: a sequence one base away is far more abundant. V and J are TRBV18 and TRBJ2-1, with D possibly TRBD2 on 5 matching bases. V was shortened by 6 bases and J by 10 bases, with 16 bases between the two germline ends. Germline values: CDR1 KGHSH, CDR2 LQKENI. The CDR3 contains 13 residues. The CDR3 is CASSGGSAYEQFF. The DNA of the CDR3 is TGTGCCAGCTCGGGCGGGTCAGCCTACGAGCAGTTCTTC.

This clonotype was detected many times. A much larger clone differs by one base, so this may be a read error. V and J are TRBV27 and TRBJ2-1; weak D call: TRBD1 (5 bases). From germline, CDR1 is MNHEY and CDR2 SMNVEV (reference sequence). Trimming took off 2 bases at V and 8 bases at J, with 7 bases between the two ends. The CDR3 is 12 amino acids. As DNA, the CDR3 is TGTGCCAGCAGTTTAAGGGGCGATGAGCAGTTCTTC. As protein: CASSLRGDEQFF.

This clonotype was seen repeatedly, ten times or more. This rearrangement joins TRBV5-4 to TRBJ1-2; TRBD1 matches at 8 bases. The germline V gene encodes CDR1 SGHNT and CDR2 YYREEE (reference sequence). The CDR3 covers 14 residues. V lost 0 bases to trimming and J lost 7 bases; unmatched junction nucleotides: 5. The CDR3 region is CASSLEAGGRGYTF. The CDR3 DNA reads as TGTGCCAGCAGCTTGGAAGCAGGGGGCCGTGGCTACACCTTC.

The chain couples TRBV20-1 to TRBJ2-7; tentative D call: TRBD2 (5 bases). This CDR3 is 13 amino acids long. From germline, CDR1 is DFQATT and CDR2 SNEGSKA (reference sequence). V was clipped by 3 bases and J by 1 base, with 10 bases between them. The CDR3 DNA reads TGCAGTGCTAGGACTATTTTATCCTACGAGCAGTACTTC. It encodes CSARTILSYEQYF.

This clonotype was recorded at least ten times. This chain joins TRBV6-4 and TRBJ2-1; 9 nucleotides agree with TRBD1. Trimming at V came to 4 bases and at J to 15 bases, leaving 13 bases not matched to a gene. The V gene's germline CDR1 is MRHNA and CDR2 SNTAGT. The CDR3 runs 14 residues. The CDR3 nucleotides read TGTGCCAGCAGTGCATCCCCGGGACAGGGCGGAGCGTTCTTC. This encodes CASSASPGQGGAFF.

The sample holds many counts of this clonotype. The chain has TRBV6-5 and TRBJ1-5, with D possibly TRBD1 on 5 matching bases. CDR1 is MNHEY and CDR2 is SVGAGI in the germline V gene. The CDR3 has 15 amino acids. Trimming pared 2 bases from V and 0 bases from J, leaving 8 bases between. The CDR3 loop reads CASSYGGNSNQPQHF. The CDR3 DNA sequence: TGTGCCAGCAGTTACGGGGGGAATAGCAATCAGCCCCAGCATTTT.

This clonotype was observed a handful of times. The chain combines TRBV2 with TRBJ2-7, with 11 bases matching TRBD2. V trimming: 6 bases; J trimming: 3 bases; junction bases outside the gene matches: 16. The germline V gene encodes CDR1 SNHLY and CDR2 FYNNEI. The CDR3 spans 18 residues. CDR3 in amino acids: CASSAFGSGRAYSYEQYF. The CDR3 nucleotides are TGTGCCAGCAGCGCCTTTGGTAGCGGGAGGGCCTATAGCTACGAGCAGTACTTC.

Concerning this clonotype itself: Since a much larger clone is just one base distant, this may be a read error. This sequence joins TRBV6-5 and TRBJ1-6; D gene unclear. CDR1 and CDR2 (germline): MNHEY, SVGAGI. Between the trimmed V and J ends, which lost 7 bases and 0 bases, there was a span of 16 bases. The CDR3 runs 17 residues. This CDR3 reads CASNEGFGSSYNSPLHF. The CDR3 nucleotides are TGTGCCAGCAACGAAGGCTTTGGGAGCTCCTATAATTCACCCCTCCACTTT.

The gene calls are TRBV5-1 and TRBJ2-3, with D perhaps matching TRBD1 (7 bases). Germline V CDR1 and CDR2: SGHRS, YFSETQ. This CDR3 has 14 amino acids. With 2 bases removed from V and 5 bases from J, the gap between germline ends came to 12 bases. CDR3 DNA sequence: TGCGCCAGCAGCTTAATCAGGGGGGAAGATACGCAGTATTTT. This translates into CASSLIRGEDTQYF.

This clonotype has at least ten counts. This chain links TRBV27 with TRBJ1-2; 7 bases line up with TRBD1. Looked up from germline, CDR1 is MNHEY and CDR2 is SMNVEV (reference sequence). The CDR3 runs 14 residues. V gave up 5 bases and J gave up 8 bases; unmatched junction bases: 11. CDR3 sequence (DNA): TGTGCCAGCAGTCAAGACAGGGAAAGAAAAGGCTACACCTTC. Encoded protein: CASSQDRERKGYTF.

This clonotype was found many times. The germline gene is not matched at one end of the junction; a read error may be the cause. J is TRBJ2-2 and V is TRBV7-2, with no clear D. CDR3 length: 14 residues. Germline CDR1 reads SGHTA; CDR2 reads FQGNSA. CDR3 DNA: TGTGCCAGCAGCTTATTTGCGAAGACCGGGGAGCTGTTTTTT. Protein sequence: CASSLFAKTGELFF.

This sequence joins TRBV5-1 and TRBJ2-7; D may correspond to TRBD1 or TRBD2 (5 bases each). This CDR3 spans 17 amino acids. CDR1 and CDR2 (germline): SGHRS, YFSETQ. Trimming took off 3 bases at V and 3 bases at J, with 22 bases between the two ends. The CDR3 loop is CASSSMKRDQRNYEQYF. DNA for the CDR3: TGCGCCAGCAGCTCCATGAAACGGGACCAGAGAAACTACGAGCAGTACTTC.